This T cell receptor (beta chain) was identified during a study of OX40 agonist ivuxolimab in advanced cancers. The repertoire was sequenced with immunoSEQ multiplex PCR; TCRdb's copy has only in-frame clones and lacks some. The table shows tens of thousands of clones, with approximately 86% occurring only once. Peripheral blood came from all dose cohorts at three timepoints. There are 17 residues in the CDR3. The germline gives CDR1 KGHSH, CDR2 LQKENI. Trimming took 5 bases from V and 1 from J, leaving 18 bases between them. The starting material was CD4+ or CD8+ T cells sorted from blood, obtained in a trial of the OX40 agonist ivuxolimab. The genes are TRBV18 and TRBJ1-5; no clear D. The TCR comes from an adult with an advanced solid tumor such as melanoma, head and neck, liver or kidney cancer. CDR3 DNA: TGTGCCAGCTCAGTCACCCAGGAGAGCCAGAGCAATCAGCCCCAGCATTTT. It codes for CASSVTQESQSNQPQHF.